This TCR beta chain was observed in a study of blood T cell repertoires in COVID-19. Study-level information: Sites in the United States, Italy and Spain provided acute and convalescent COVID-19 samples.

Between the trimmed V and J ends, which lost 0 bases and 5 bases, there was a span of 9 bases. Germline CDR1 is SGHNT and CDR2 is YYREEE (reference sequence). The CDR3 has 13 residues. Per the original methods: Using reference gene primer amplification, nucleated cell counts were estimated. TCRdb's table, derived via immunoSEQ multiplex PCR, lists solely in-frame clones and lacks some. The V and J calls and the clone size are those of that table, but D and trimming were determined from the DNA. The sample lists some 150,000 clones; approximately 85% were seen once. This receptor was obtained from a man in his 60s who had recovered from COVID-19. Sequencing was done on a sample of peripheral blood. This chain links TRBV5-4 with TRBJ2-7, with a possible D match to TRBD2 (5 bases). The CDR3 region is CASSLELVDEQYF. The CDR3 DNA reads as TGTGCCAGCAGCTTGGAACTAGTCGACGAGCAGTACTTC.